The 12 T cell receptor beta chains below come from one sample, sequenced in a study of shared clonotypes between healthy human individuals. Only in-frame clones appear in the TCRdb table, and some are missing; sequencing was by immunoSEQ multiplex PCR. The table shows hundreds of thousands of clones, with approximately 80% occurring only once. The sample comprised PBMCs. These receptors were taken from a woman aged 35 to 49 in good health. Some clones in this sample may be carry-over from other donors' samples.

V gene TRBV27 combines with J gene TRBJ2-7; TRBD2 might be the D (6 bases). Trimming removed 7 bases at V and 0 bases at J, with 10 bases between. The CDR3 has 13 residues. Germline V gives CDR1 MNHEY, CDR2 SMNVEV (reference sequence). The chain's CDR3 is CASNRGSSYEQYF. CDR3 coding DNA: TGTGCCAGCAATCGGGGGAGCTCCTACGAGCAGTACTTC.

The chain couples TRBV5-1 to TRBJ2-1; tentatively, D is TRBD1 or TRBD2 (5 bases each). The germline V gene has CDR1 SGHRS and CDR2 YFSETQ. This CDR3 has 15 amino acids. Trimming cost V 7 bases and J 5 bases, with 19 bases left between them. The CDR3 nucleotides read TGCGCCAGCTCCATTGGGGGAGCCCAGAACAATGAGCAGTTCTTC. It translates to CASSIGGAQNNEQFF. Full variable domain (missing parts from reference TRBV5-1 and TRBJ2-1): KAGVTQTPRYLIKTRGQQVTLSCSPISGHRSVSWYQQTPGQGLQFLFEYFSETQRNKGNFPGRFSGRQFSNSRSEMNVSTLELGDSALYLCASSIGGAQNNEQFFGPGTRLTVL.

The gene calls are TRBV5-6 and TRBJ2-2; 11 bases agree with TRBD2. V dropped 2 bases and J dropped 12; count of bases not matched to a gene: 6. The CDR3 is made up of 14 amino acids. The germline CDR1 and CDR2 sequences are SGHDT and YYEEEE. CDR3 nucleotides: TGTGCCAGCAGCTTCGGGACTAGCGGCAGGCAGCTGTTTTTT. Translation: CASSFGTSGRQLFF.

Concerning this clone: A far larger clone is one base from this, pointing to a likely read error. This sequence joins TRBV6-6 and TRBJ2-3; TRBD2 is a possible D gene (6 bases). Germline V gene data show CDR1 as MNHNY and CDR2 as SVGAGI (reference sequence). CDR3 size: 15 residues. CDR3 sequence reads: CASRTAGPSTDTQCF. CDR3 DNA sequence: TGTGCCAGCAGGACCGCGGGGCCATCCACAGATACGCAGTGTTTT.

The genes are TRBV10-3 and TRBJ1-3; TRBD1 aligns across 8 bases. With 10 bases clipped from V and 0 bases from J, the junction kept 17 bases outside the gene matches. The CDR3 loop spans 18 amino acids. From germline, CDR1 is ENHRY and CDR2 SYGVKD. The CDR3 loop is CATTRQTGATISGNTIYF. CDR3 nucleotides: TGTGCCACAACCCGCCAGACAGGGGCGACAATCTCTGGAAACACCATATATTTT.

The chain links TRBV10-3 to TRBJ2-1; 15 bases match TRBD2. This CDR3 has 18 residues. With V trimmed by 9 bases and J by 0 bases, 9 bases remained unmatched. The germline V gene encodes CDR1 ENHRY and CDR2 SYGVKD. CDR3 sequence reads: CAIRTSGRAPSSYNEQFF. CDR3 nucleotides: TGTGCCATTAGGACTAGCGGGAGGGCCCCGAGCTCCTACAATGAGCAGTTCTTC.

As to this clone: A read error is likely here: a far larger clone is one base away. This sample includes further DNA sequences coding for the same CDR3. V and J are TRBV7-2 and TRBJ1-4, with D maybe TRBD1 (5 bases). The germline V and J ends were trimmed by 6 bases and 8 bases, with 13 bases remaining between them. The CDR3 extends over 13 amino acids. Germline values: CDR1 SGHTA, CDR2 FQGNSA. The CDR3 loop reads CASSRDGNEKLFF. The CDR3, as DNA: TGTGCCAGCAGTAGGGACGGTAACGAAAAACTGTTTTTT.

A remark on this clone: This may come from a read error, since a much larger clone is one base off. Other nucleotide sequences in the sample specify the same CDR3. J is TRBJ2-2 and V is TRBV7-9, with 14 bases lining up with TRBD2. The CDR3 runs to 15 residues. Germline V gives CDR1 SEHNR, CDR2 FQNEAQ (reference sequence). The CDR3, as DNA: TGTGCCAGCGGTGGACTAGCGGGAGGCACCGGGGAGCTGTTCTTT. Translation gives CASGGLAGGTGELFF.

The chain combines TRBV18 with TRBJ2-7; no reliable D call. V lost 2 bases, J lost 7 bases, and 9 bases lay in between. In germline, CDR1 is KGHSH, CDR2 LQKENI. The CDR3 contains 12 residues. This chain's CDR3 is CASSPSQQEQYF. The DNA for the CDR3 is TGTGCCAGCTCACCATCCCAACAAGAGCAGTACTTC.

In its sample, this clone was seen a few times. The chain uses TRBV7-9 and TRBJ2-7; D might be TRBD1 or TRBD2, each matching 6 bases. There are 15 residues in the CDR3. The ends were cut back, 5 bases at V and 2 bases at J, with 16 bases in the middle. Germline CDR1 is SEHNR and CDR2 is FQNEAQ (reference sequence). CDR3 amino acids: CASSQGGTRTYEQYF. The CDR3 DNA sequence: TGTGCCAGCAGCCAAGGAGGGACACGGACCTACGAGCAGTACTTC. Full variable domain (missing parts from reference TRBV7-9 and TRBJ2-7): DTGVSQNPRHKITKRGQNVTFRCDPISEHNRLYWYRQTLGQGPEFLTYFQNEAQLEKSRLLSDRFSAERPKGSFSTLEIQRTEQGDSAMYLCASSQGGTRTYEQYFGPGTRLTVT.

Details on this clone: In the same sample, other DNA sequences code for this CDR3. The rearrangement uses TRBV5-1 and TRBJ2-7, with D possibly called TRBD1 or TRBD2 (5 bases each). This CDR3 has 13 residues. From germline, CDR1 is SGHRS and CDR2 YFSETQ. Between the trimmed V and J ends, which lost 0 bases and 5 bases, there was a span of 9 bases. For the CDR3, the DNA is TGCGCCAGCAGCTTGGGTGGGGGAAACGAGCAGTACTTC. It specifies CASSLGGGNEQYF.

This clone has a handful of counts. The rearrangement uses TRBV4-3 and TRBJ2-3; 7 bases map to TRBD1. CDR1 and CDR2 (germline): LGHNA, YSLEER. The CDR3 covers 18 residues. Germline trimming cut 3 bases from V and 1 base from J; bases unmatched to any gene: 13. The CDR3 coding sequence is TGCGCCAGCAGCCAGAGCTCGAGCCGACAGGGCCGCACAGATACGCAGTATTTT. The encoded protein is CASSQSSSRQGRTDTQYF.